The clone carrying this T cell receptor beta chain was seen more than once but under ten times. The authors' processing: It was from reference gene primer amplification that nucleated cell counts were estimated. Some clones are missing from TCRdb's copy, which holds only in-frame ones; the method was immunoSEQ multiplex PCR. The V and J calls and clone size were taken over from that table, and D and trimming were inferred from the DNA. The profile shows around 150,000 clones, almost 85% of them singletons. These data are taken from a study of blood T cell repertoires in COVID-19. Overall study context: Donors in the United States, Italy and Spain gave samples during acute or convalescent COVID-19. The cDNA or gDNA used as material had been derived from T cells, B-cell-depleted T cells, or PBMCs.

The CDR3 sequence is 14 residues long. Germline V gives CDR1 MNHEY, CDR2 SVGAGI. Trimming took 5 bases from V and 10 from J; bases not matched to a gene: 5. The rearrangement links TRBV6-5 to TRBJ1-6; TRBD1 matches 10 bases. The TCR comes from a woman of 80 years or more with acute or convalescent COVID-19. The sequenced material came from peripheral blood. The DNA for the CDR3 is TGTGCCAGCAGTCGACAGGGGGCAGGGTCACCCCTCCACTTT. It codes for CASSRQGAGSPLHF.